These 11 T cell receptor beta chains originate from one sample sequenced in a study of control samples from healthy donors and cancer patients. Method: immunoSEQ multiplex PCR; TCRdb's copy keeps in-frame clones and lacks some. The sample has 40,000 to 60,000 clones; approximately 86% are singletons. Sample: PBMCs. The receptor set was obtained from a woman aged 50 to 60 with lung cancer.

This chain connects TRBV15 to TRBJ1-1; the D gene is possibly TRBD1 (6 bases). Trimming removed 3 bases at V and 5 bases at J, with 16 bases between. The CDR3 consists of 15 residues. Germline loops: CDR1 LNHNV, CDR2 YYDKDF (reference sequence). CDR3 coding DNA: TGTGCCACCAGCAGTCTCAATTCAGGGGAGACTGAAGCTTTCTTT. Its protein is CATSSLNSGETEAFF.

The chain uses TRBV5-6 and TRBJ1-4, with 11 bases identical to TRBD1. This CDR3 contains 17 residues. The trim removed 0 bases at V and 7 bases at J, leaving 8 bases unmatched. Germline assignment: CDR1 SGHDT and CDR2 YYEEEE. CDR3 in DNA: TGTGCCAGCAGCTTGGACGGGACAGGGGGAACTGTTGAAAAACTGTTTTTT. This sequence encodes CASSLDGTGGTVEKLFF.

This clone was recorded a few times. The chain links TRBV29-1 to TRBJ1-2; D is unclear. Germline CDR1 and CDR2: SQVTM and ANQGSEA. This CDR3 is 14 amino acids long. The germline V and J ends were trimmed by 0 bases and 2 bases, with 10 bases remaining between them. The CDR3 sequence is CSVEDLEENYGYTF. The CDR3 DNA sequence: TGCAGCGTTGAAGATCTGGAGGAGAACTATGGCTACACCTTC.

V is TRBV18 and J is TRBJ2-7, with D possibly matching TRBD2 (5 bases). The V gene's germline CDR1 is KGHSH and CDR2 LQKENI. V lost 6 bases and J lost 2, with 11 bases in between. This CDR3 is built from 13 residues. CDR3: CASSRLGTYEQYF. In DNA, the CDR3 is TGTGCCAGCTCCCGACTCGGGACCTACGAGCAGTACTTC.

The chain links TRBV10-3 to TRBJ2-3; the match to TRBD2 covers 12 bases. The CDR3 spans 18 residues. Germline loops: CDR1 ENHRY, CDR2 SYGVKD. Germline trimming cut 2 bases from V and 8 bases from J; bases unmatched to any gene: 14. CDR3 DNA: TGTGCCATCAGTGAGGTGGCTAGCGGGGGGGGGCATTCTGGTACGCAGTATTTT. Protein product: CAISEVASGGGHSGTQYF.

This sequence joins TRBV28 and TRBJ1-2, with a possible D match to TRBD1 (5 bases). Trimming pared 10 bases from V and 4 bases from J, leaving 13 bases between. Germline V gene lookup returns CDR1 MDHEN and CDR2 SYDVKM. This CDR3 has 12 amino acids. CDR3 bases: TGTGCCATCCGAGCGGGGGTCTATGGCTACACCTTC. Translating gives CAIRAGVYGYTF.

J is TRBJ2-1 and V is TRBV9; D might be TRBD1 or TRBD2, each matching 6 bases. The germline V gene encodes CDR1 SGDLS and CDR2 YYNGEE. This CDR3 has 15 amino acids. V was pared by 6 bases and J by 7 bases, with 20 bases between. CDR3 in DNA: TGTGCCAGCACGGGGGCCAGGGAAGGCTATAATGAGCAGTTCTTC. Translating it yields CASTGAREGYNEQFF.

CDR3: CASSKLVGAVPGQALTREKLFF. CDR3 bases: TGTGCCAGCAGCAAACTCGTGGGGGCCGTCCCGGGACAGGCTCTAACTAGGGAAAAACTGTTTTTT. The rearrangement joins TRBV21-1 to TRBJ1-4; TRBD1, the D gene given by the table, was not confirmed from the DNA. TRBV21-1 represents a pseudogene. The CDR3 sequence is 22 residues long.

The rearrangement links TRBV19 to TRBJ1-2, with TRBD1 as a possible D gene (6 bases). Trimming shortened V by 5 bases and J by 6 bases, and 13 bases separated the two germline ends. Germline V lookup: CDR1 LNHDA, CDR2 SQIVND (reference sequence). This CDR3 region has 13 residues. The CDR3 region has the DNA TGTGCCAGTAGTGCCGGGGGCCGAGATGGCTACACCTTC. It yields the protein CASSAGGRDGYTF.

The chain carries TRBV24-1 and TRBJ2-7, with 7 bases aligning to TRBD1. The CDR3 runs to 15 residues. J was trimmed by 2 bases and V by 6 bases; bases with no gene match: 9. Germline CDR1 is KGHDR and CDR2 is SFDVKD. CDR3: CATSTQGETAYEQYF. In nucleotides, the CDR3 is TGTGCCACCAGTACTCAGGGGGAAACCGCCTACGAGCAGTACTTC.

The chain links TRBV11-1 to TRBJ2-5; D is uncertain. CDR1 is SGHAT, CDR2 FQDESV, per germline (reference sequence). The CDR3 is made up of 16 amino acids. V gave up 5 bases and J gave up 5 bases, with 21 bases separating them. The CDR3 reads CASSPDLTGLRETQYF. In DNA form, the CDR3 reads TGTGCCAGCAGCCCAGATCTAACTGGGCTGCGGGAGACCCAGTACTTC.